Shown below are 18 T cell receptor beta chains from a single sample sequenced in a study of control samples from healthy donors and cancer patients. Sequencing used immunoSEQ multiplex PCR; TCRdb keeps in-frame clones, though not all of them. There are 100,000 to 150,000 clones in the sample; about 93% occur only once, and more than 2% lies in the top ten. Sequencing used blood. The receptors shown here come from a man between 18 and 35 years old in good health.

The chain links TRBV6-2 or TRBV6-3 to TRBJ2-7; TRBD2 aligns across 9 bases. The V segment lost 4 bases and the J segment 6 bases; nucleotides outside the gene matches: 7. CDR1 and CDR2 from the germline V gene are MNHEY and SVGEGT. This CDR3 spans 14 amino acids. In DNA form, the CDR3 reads TGTGCCAGCAGTTCCGGACTAGCGTGGCTCGAGCAGTACTTC. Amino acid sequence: CASSSGLAWLEQYF.

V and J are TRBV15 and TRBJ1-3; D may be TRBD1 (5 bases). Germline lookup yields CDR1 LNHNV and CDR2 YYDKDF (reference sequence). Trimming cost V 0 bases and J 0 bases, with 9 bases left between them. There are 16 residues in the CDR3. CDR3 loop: CATSRDRGSSGNTIYF. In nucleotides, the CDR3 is TGTGCCACCAGCAGAGATCGGGGGAGCTCTGGAAACACCATATATTTT.

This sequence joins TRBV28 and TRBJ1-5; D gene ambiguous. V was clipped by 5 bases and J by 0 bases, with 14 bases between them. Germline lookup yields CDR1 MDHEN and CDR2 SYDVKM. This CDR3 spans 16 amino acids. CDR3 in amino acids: CASSPPVFYSNQPQHF. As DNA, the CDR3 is TGTGCCAGCAGTCCACCGGTATTTTATAGCAATCAGCCCCAGCATTTT.

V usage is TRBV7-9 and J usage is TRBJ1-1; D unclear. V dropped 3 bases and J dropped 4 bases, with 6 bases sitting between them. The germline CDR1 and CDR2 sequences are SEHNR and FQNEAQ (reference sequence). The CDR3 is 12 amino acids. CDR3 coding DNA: TGTGCCAGCAGCTTGGGCAGCACTGAAGCTTTCTTT. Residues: CASSLGSTEAFF.

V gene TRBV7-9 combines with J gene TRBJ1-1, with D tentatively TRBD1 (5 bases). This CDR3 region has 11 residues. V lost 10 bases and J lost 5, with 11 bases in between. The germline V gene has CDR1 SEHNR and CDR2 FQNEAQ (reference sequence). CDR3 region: CATRTTTEAFF. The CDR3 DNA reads TGTGCCACCCGGACAACGACTGAAGCTTTCTTT.

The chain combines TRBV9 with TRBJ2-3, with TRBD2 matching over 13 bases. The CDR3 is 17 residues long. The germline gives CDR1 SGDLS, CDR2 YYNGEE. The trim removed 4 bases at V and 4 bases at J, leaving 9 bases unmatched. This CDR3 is CASSQIGGLAGPDTQYF. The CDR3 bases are TGTGCCAGCAGCCAGATAGGGGGACTAGCGGGGCCAGATACGCAGTATTTT.

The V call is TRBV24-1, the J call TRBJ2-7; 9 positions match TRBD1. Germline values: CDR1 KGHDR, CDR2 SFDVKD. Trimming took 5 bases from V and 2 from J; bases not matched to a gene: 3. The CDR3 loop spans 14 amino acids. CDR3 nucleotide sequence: TGTGCCACCAGTGGGACAGGGGCGGCCTACGAGCAGTACTTC. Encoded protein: CATSGTGAAYEQYF.

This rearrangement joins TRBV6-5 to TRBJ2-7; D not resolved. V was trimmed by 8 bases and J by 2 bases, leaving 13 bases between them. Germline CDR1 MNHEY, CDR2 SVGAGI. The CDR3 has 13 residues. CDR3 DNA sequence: TGTGCCAGCGGACGCGGTCGAACCTACGAGCAGTACGTC. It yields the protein CASGRGRTYEQYV.

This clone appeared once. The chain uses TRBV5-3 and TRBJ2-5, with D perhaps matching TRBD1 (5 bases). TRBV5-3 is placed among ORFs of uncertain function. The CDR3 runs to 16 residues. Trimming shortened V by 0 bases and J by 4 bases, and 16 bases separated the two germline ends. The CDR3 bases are TGTGCCAGAAGCTTGGCTTTGACAGCCCGAGGAGAGACCCAGTACTTC. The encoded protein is CARSLALTARGETQYF.

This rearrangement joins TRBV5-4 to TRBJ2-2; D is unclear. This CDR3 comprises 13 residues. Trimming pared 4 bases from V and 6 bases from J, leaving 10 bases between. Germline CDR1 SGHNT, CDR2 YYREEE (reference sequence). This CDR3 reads CASSLTPPGELFF. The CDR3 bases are TGTGCCAGCAGCCTCACCCCCCCCGGGGAGCTGTTTTTT.

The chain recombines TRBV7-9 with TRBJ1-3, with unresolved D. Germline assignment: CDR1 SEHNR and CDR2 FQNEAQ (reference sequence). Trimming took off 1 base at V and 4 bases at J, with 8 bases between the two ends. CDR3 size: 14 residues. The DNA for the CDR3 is TGTGCCAGCAGCTTAGGGACGGGCGGAAACACCATATATTTT. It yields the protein CASSLGTGGNTIYF.

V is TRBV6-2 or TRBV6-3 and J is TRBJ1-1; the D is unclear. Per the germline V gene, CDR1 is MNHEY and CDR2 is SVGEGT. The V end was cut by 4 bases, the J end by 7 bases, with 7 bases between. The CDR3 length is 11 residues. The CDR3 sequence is CASSFGYEAFF. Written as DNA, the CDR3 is TGTGCCAGCAGTTTCGGGTATGAAGCTTTCTTT.

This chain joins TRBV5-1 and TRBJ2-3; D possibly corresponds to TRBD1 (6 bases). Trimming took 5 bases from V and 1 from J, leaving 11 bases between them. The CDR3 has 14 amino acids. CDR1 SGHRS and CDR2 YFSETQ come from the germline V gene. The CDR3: CASSVDSRTDTQYF. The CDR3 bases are TGCGCCAGCAGTGTGGACAGTCGCACAGATACGCAGTATTTT.

This CDR3 reads CATSDRGNFHTF. CDR3 nucleotide sequence: TGTGCCACCAGTGATCGAGGGAATTTCCACACCTTC. The chain combines TRBV24-1 with TRBJ1-2; D is undetermined. From germline, CDR1 is KGHDR and CDR2 SFDVKD. The V gene lost 3 bases and the J gene lost 12 bases, with 13 bases spanning the gap. CDR3 length equals 12 residues.

The chain's CDR3 is CASSESTTAPLHF. Here the CDR3 DNA reads TGCGCCAGCAGTGAGTCTACCACGGCACCCCTCCACTTT. The rearrangement uses TRBV10-2 and TRBJ1-6; unclear D gene. CDR1 and CDR2 (germline): WSHSY, SAAADI. The CDR3 covers 13 residues. Trimming left V 0 bases short and J 11 bases short, with 8 bases between.

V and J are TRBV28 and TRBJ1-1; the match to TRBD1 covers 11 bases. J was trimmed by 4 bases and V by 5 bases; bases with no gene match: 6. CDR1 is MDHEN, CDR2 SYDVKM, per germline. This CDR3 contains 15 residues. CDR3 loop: CASSPQGQGGTEAFF. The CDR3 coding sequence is TGTGCCAGCAGTCCTCAGGGACAGGGGGGCACTGAAGCTTTCTTT. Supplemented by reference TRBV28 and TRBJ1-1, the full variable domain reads DVKVTQSSRYLVKRTGEKVFLECVQDMDHENMFWYRQDPGLGLRLIYFSYDVKMKEKGDIPEGYSVSREKKERFSLILESASTNQTSMYLCASSPQGQGGTEAFFGQGTRLTVV.

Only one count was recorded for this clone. CDR3: CASSWGQGAETQYF. The CDR3 DNA sequence: TGTGCCAGCAGTTGGGGACAGGGGGCGGAGACCCAGTACTTC. This chain joins TRBV27 and TRBJ2-5; TRBD1 aligns across 12 bases. CDR1 MNHEY and CDR2 SMNVEV come from the germline V gene (reference sequence). The CDR3 is made up of 14 amino acids. V lost 4 bases and J lost 5; bases outside the gene matches: 2.

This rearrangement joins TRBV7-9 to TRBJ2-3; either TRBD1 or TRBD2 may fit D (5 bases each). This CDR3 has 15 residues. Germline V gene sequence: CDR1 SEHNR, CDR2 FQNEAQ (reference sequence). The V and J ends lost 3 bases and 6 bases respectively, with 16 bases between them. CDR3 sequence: CASSFRDGGGDTQYF. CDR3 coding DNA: TGTGCCAGCAGCTTCCGGGACGGCGGTGGGGATACGCAGTATTTT. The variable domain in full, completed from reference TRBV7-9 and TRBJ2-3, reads DTGVSQNPRHKITKRGQNVTFRCDPISEHNRLYWYRQTLGQGPEFLTYFQNEAQLEKSRLLSDRFSAERPKGSFSTLEIQRTEQGDSAMYLCASSFRDGGGDTQYFGPGTRLTVL.